This T cell receptor (beta chain) is drawn from a study of cytomegalovirus exposure and HLA in healthy donors. About the study: The same platform was used for the roughly 110 validation repertoires as for the roughly 670 first-cohort repertoires, as reported in a later analysis.

Broader study findings: Overall, around 160 TCR beta chains were annotated as cytomegalovirus-associated. In vitro checks showed that a few CMV-associated chains really do target CMV antigens.

A remark on this clone: No antigen is known for it.

The data were produced by immunoSEQ multiplex PCR, yet TCRdb's version contains in-frame clones alone and is incomplete. Of some 90,000 clones listed, more than 85% are singletons. CDR1 is SQVTM and CDR2 is ANQGSEA in the germline V gene. CDR3 size: 12 residues. Trimming pared 7 bases from V and 2 bases from J, leaving 11 bases between. This clonotype originated in a man aged 18 to 30 in good health and CMV-seropositive. The sequenced material came from PBMCs. This chain links TRBV29-1 with TRBJ1-2, with D unclear. CDR3 in DNA: TGCAGCGCCGCCGGGAAGAACTATGGCTACACCTTC. This gives the protein CSAAGKNYGYTF.